Following are 30 T cell receptor beta chains from one sample sequenced in a study of blood T cell repertoires in COVID-19. The data were produced by immunoSEQ multiplex PCR, yet TCRdb's version contains in-frame clones alone and is incomplete. This table holds fewer than 200,000 clones, around 89% found once. The sample was peripheral blood. The receptor set was obtained from a man in his sixties with acute or convalescent COVID-19.

The chain has TRBV5-5 and TRBJ2-5, with D perhaps matching TRBD2 (5 bases). The germline V and J ends were trimmed by 0 bases and 7 bases, with 10 bases remaining between them. Per germline, CDR1 SGHKS and CDR2 YYEKEE (reference sequence). There are 13 residues in the CDR3. CDR3 sequence: CASSLDFGVTQYF. The CDR3 DNA reads TGTGCCAGCAGCTTGGATTTCGGGGTGACCCAGTACTTC.

The chain recombines TRBV5-4 with TRBJ2-2, with 12 bases lining up with TRBD2. Germline lookup yields CDR1 SGHNT and CDR2 YYREEE (reference sequence). J was trimmed by 3 bases and V by 0 bases; bases with no gene match: 6. CDR3 size: 18 residues. The CDR3 DNA reads as TGTGCCAGCAGCTTGGCCACGACTAGCGGGAGTTACACCGGGGAGCTGTTTTTT. Translated: CASSLATTSGSYTGELFF. The variable domain in full, with the rest retrieved from reference TRBV5-4 and TRBJ2-2, is ETGVTQSPTHLIKTRGQQVTLRCSSQSGHNTVSWYQQALGQGPQFIFQYYREEENGRGNFPPRFSGLQFPNYSSELNVNALELDDSALYLCASSLATTSGSYTGELFFGEGSRLTVL.

The V gene is TRBV7-9, the J gene TRBJ2-1; a weak D match, TRBD1 (6 bases). Germline assignment: CDR1 SEHNR and CDR2 FQNEAQ (reference sequence). CDR3 size: 11 residues. Trimming removed 5 bases from V and 7 bases from J, with 6 bases in between. The CDR3 loop reads CASSQGNEQFF. The CDR3 DNA follows: TGTGCCAGCAGCCAGGGGAATGAGCAGTTCTTC.

This chain joins TRBV2 and TRBJ1-2; 8 nucleotides align to TRBD1. This CDR3 has 14 residues. Germline V lookup: CDR1 SNHLY, CDR2 FYNNEI. Germline trimming cut 9 bases from V and 7 bases from J; bases unmatched to any gene: 13. The CDR3 sequence: CARGKTGGVGGYTF. For the CDR3, the DNA is TGTGCCAGGGGGAAAACAGGGGGTGTCGGTGGCTACACCTTC.

The CDR3 loop reads CATNSGGVFNEQFF. Written as DNA, the CDR3 is TGTGCCACTAATAGCGGGGGGGTTTTCAATGAGCAGTTCTTC. The chain recombines TRBV15 with TRBJ2-1, with TRBD2 identical over 11 bases. The V gene's germline CDR1 is LNHNV and CDR2 YYDKDF (reference sequence). V was clipped by 9 bases and J by 6 bases; unmatched bases: 7. The CDR3 has 14 amino acids.

The chain has TRBV6-5 and TRBJ1-1, with D maybe TRBD1 (6 bases). The germline CDR1 and CDR2 sequences are MNHEY and SVGAGI. This CDR3 comprises 15 residues. Trimming removed 0 bases from V and 4 bases from J, with 12 bases in between. Here the CDR3 DNA reads TGTGCCAGCAGTTACTCGATTCGAGGGGGCACTGAAGCTTTCTTT. Its translation is CASSYSIRGGTEAFF.

V is TRBV18 and J is TRBJ2-5; a weak D match, TRBD1 (6 bases). The V end was cut by 6 bases, the J end by 2 bases, with 10 bases between. The CDR3 is 13 residues long. CDR1 and CDR2 from the germline V gene are KGHSH and LQKENI. CDR3 protein: CASSQDRQETQYF. Here the CDR3 DNA reads TGTGCCAGCTCCCAAGACAGGCAAGAGACCCAGTACTTC.

This chain connects TRBV2 to TRBJ1-4, with a tentative D call TRBD1 (6 bases). CDR1 and CDR2 from the germline V gene are SNHLY and FYNNEI. Trimming pared 7 bases from V and 8 bases from J, leaving 20 bases between. There are 15 residues in the CDR3. CDR3 coding DNA: TGTGCCAGCACCAGGGGAGGGACTTTAGGGGAAAAACTGTTTTTT. Its protein is CASTRGGTLGEKLFF.

V is TRBV6-2 or TRBV6-3 and J is TRBJ1-6; perhaps TRBD1 as D (5 bases). CDR1 and CDR2 from the germline V gene are MNHEY and SVGEGT. The CDR3 length is 14 residues. The V gene lost 2 bases and the J gene lost 8 bases, with 10 bases spanning the gap. The chain's CDR3 is CASSYGIGDSPLHF. The CDR3 bases are TGTGCCAGCAGTTACGGTATAGGGGATTCACCCCTCCACTTT.

DNA for the CDR3: TGTGCCAGCAGCCTAGGGACAGGGCCCAATGAGCAGTTCTTC. Protein: CASSLGTGPNEQFF. The chain joins TRBV9 to TRBJ2-1; the match to TRBD1 covers 9 bases. The germline V gene encodes CDR1 SGDLS and CDR2 YYNGEE. The CDR3 runs to 14 residues. J gave up 6 bases and V 4 bases, and 5 bases lay outside the gene matches.

This chain connects TRBV6-5 to TRBJ2-3; 8 positions match TRBD1. The CDR3 runs to 16 residues. In germline, CDR1 is MNHEY, CDR2 SVGAGI. V was clipped by 3 bases and J by 3 bases; unmatched bases: 8. The CDR3 sequence is CASSYQGAVRTDTQYF. CDR3 bases: TGTGCCAGCAGTTATCAGGGGGCAGTCAGGACAGATACGCAGTATTTT.

J is TRBJ2-7 and V is TRBV27; maybe TRBD2 (5 bases). The CDR3 loop spans 16 amino acids. V was clipped by 5 bases and J by 0 bases, with 17 bases between them. CDR1 and CDR2 (germline): MNHEY, SMNVEV (reference sequence). CDR3 in amino acids: CASSKTPISGSYEQYF. CDR3 sequence (DNA): TGTGCCAGCAGTAAAACCCCCATCAGCGGCTCCTACGAGCAGTACTTC.

This rearrangement joins TRBV7-9 to TRBJ2-5; 8 positions match TRBD2. V lost 7 bases, J lost 5 bases, and 9 bases stayed unmatched. The CDR3 contains 14 residues. CDR1 SEHNR and CDR2 FQNEAQ come from the germline V gene (reference sequence). Here the CDR3 reads CASNTGGGEETQYF. For the CDR3, the DNA is TGTGCCAGCAACACCGGGGGGGGAGAGGAGACCCAGTACTTC.

The rearrangement joins TRBV30 to TRBJ1-6; 9 nucleotides agree with TRBD1. Trimming cost V 1 base and J 8 bases; bases outside gene matches: 12. Germline loops: CDR1 GTSNPN, CDR2 SVGIG (reference sequence). This CDR3 spans 17 amino acids. DNA for the CDR3: TGTGCCTGGAGTGCCCAAGCCCCGGGACAGGGCCATTCACCCCTCCACTTT. It encodes CAWSAQAPGQGHSPLHF.

The genes are TRBV6-5 and TRBJ1-3; possibly TRBD1 for D (6 bases). The ends were cut back, 7 bases at V and 3 bases at J, with 7 bases in the middle. Germline CDR1 reads MNHEY; CDR2 reads SVGAGI. This CDR3 region has 12 residues. The CDR3 region is CASKQGGNTIYF. In nucleotides, the CDR3 is TGTGCCAGCAAACAGGGTGGAAACACCATATATTTT.

The DNA of the CDR3 is TGTGCCAGCAGCCCCGGCGGGAAGAACACCGGGGAGCTGTTTTTT. As protein: CASSPGGKNTGELFF. The rearrangement uses TRBV7-3 and TRBJ2-2; D may be TRBD2 (6 bases). Germline CDR1 SGHTA, CDR2 FQGTGA. The CDR3 spans 15 residues. V lost 5 bases and J 1 base, leaving 11 bases between the germline ends.

This clone has only one observation. V is TRBV11-2 and J is TRBJ2-1, with a possible D match to TRBD2 (5 bases). V lost 4 bases to trimming and J lost 7 bases, with 8 bases between them. The germline CDR1 and CDR2 sequences are SGHAT and FQNNGV. This CDR3 has 12 amino acids. The CDR3 loop reads CASSYGKNEQFF. In DNA form, the CDR3 reads TGTGCCAGCAGCTACGGGAAAAATGAGCAGTTCTTC.

The chain couples TRBV11-2 to TRBJ2-6; 11 positions match TRBD1. This CDR3 comprises 17 residues. Germline assignment: CDR1 SGHAT and CDR2 FQNNGV. The junction had 6 bases not matched to a gene; V was cut back by 6 bases and J by 2 bases. For the CDR3, the DNA is TGTGCCAGCAGGCCCGGACAGGGGGCTGCTGGGGCCAACGTCCTGACTTTC. Translating gives CASRPGQGAAGANVLTF.

CDR3 sequence (DNA): TGCGCCAGCAGCTTGGGGGAGACCTCCGGAAAACTGTTTTTT. Encoded protein: CASSLGETSGKLFF. This sequence joins TRBV5-1 and TRBJ1-4; no clear D. The CDR3 has 14 residues. The ends were cut back, 0 bases at V and 10 bases at J, with 13 bases in the middle. The germline gives CDR1 SGHRS, CDR2 YFSETQ.

V usage is TRBV19 and J usage is TRBJ1-1; D gene uncertain. Germline-derived CDR1 and CDR2 are LNHDA and SQIVND (reference sequence). V gave up 1 base and J gave up 4 bases, with 7 bases separating them. The CDR3 runs 13 residues. The CDR3 loop reads CASSIGVGTEAFF. The CDR3 nucleotides are TGTGCCAGTAGTATAGGAGTTGGCACTGAAGCTTTCTTT.

V is TRBV13 and J is TRBJ2-7; TRBD1 matches at 8 bases. Unmatched junction bases numbered 3, after V lost 5 bases and J lost 0 bases. The CDR3 is 14 amino acids. From germline, CDR1 is PRHDT and CDR2 FYEKMQ (reference sequence). The CDR3 region is CASSRTGLSYEQYF. CDR3 coding DNA: TGTGCCAGCAGCCGGACAGGGCTCTCCTACGAGCAGTACTTC. Variable domain in full (rest from reference TRBV13 and TRBJ2-7): AAGVIQSPRHLIKEKRETATLKCYPIPRHDTVYWYQQGPGQDPQFLISFYEKMQSDKGSIPDRFSAQQFSDYHSELNMSSLELGDSALYFCASSRTGLSYEQYFGPGTRLTVT.

The chain is built from TRBV2 and TRBJ1-4; D unclear. V lost 5 bases to trimming and J lost 0 bases, with 7 bases between them. Looked up from germline, CDR1 is SNHLY and CDR2 is FYNNEI. CDR3 length: 14 residues. The CDR3, as DNA: TGTGCCAGCAGTCCCCCAACAACTAATGAAAAACTGTTTTTT. Its protein is CASSPPTTNEKLFF.

This clone was picked up a small number of times. The chain couples TRBV21-1 to TRBJ1-2; no DNA check was done on the table's D call, TRBD1. TRBV21-1 is an annotated pseudogene. This CDR3 is 14 amino acids long. CDR3 DNA sequence: TGTGCCAGCAGCAAAGCGGGGCCGAGGAGCGGCTACACCTTC. It translates to CASSKAGPRSGYTF.

This clone was found once. The genes are TRBV10-3 and TRBJ2-5; TRBD2 matches 13 bases. The trim removed 5 bases at V and 2 bases at J, leaving 8 bases unmatched. Per germline, CDR1 ENHRY and CDR2 SYGVKD. The CDR3 runs to 17 residues. The CDR3 DNA reads as TGTGCCATCAGTCGGACTAGCGGGAGTAGGGGGCAAGAGACCCAGTACTTC. Translating gives CAISRTSGSRGQETQYF.

This sequence joins TRBV9 and TRBJ1-6, with D possibly being TRBD1 (6 bases). The V end was cut by 4 bases, the J end by 8 bases, with 13 bases between. Germline values: CDR1 SGDLS, CDR2 YYNGEE. The CDR3 consists of 14 residues. This chain's CDR3 is CASSSGRGDSPLHF. CDR3 in DNA: TGTGCCAGCAGCTCGGGGAGGGGGGATTCACCCCTCCACTTT. The variable domain in full, completed from reference TRBV9 and TRBJ1-6, reads DSGVTQTPKHLITATGQRVTLRCSPRSGDLSVYWYQQSLDQGLQFLIQYYNGEERAKGNILERFSAQQFPDLHSELNLSSLELGDSALYFCASSSGRGDSPLHFGNGTRLTVT.

The chain couples TRBV13 to TRBJ2-3; 9 nucleotides match TRBD2. Germline CDR1 reads PRHDT; CDR2 reads FYEKMQ (reference sequence). The V and J ends lost 4 bases and 3 bases, in that order; junction bases with no gene match: 11. The CDR3 has 17 amino acids. CDR3 amino acids: CASSSGIAGARTDTQYF. For the CDR3, the DNA is TGTGCCAGCAGCTCTGGAATAGCGGGGGCTCGGACAGATACGCAGTATTTT.

This clone was seen only once. The V gene is TRBV11-3, the J gene TRBJ2-2; D is unresolved. Trimming cost V 1 base and J 4 bases, with 10 bases left between them. The CDR3 is made up of 15 amino acids. Germline V gene data show CDR1 as SGHNT and CDR2 as YENEEA. This CDR3 reads CASSLAAGSTGELFF. The DNA of the CDR3 is TGTGCCAGCAGCTTAGCGGCAGGATCCACCGGGGAGCTGTTTTTT.

The chain recombines TRBV7-3 with TRBJ2-3; D remains ambiguous. Per germline, CDR1 SGHTA and CDR2 FQGTGA. The V gene lost 2 bases and the J gene lost 0 bases, with 9 bases spanning the gap. CDR3 size: 15 residues. The DNA for the CDR3 is TGTGCCAGCAGCTTAGGTACCGGGAGCACAGATACGCAGTATTTT. Translation: CASSLGTGSTDTQYF.

V gene TRBV5-1 combines with J gene TRBJ2-4; TRBD1 aligns across 8 bases. The length of the CDR3 is 16 residues. In germline, CDR1 is SGHRS, CDR2 YFSETQ. The trim removed 4 bases at V and 0 bases at J, leaving 6 bases unmatched. The CDR3 sequence is CASSTGQGLAKNIQYF. Written as DNA, the CDR3 is TGCGCCAGCAGCACAGGACAGGGACTAGCCAAAAACATTCAGTACTTC.

The chain employs TRBV11-2 and TRBJ1-1, with 9 bases identical to TRBD1. This CDR3 is 16 amino acids long. Trimming cost V 2 bases and J 6 bases; bases outside gene matches: 10. Germline CDR1 reads SGHAT; CDR2 reads FQNNGV. The CDR3, as DNA: TGTGCCAGCAGCTTACTCCCTCGGACAGGGGAACCTGAAGCTTTCTTT. Amino acid sequence: CASSLLPRTGEPEAFF.